The entry below describes one T cell receptor beta chain. Its antigen remains unknown. With eight separate reactions per sample, the authors made cDNA. Addition of UMIs with a 6-nucleotide sample barcode was achieved by template switching. Each CDR3 protein gets one entry in TCRdb, which reprocessed the 5' RACE reads and gives no DNA. This sample contains some 150,000 distinct CDR3 sequences. This sample was taken from a study of monozygotic twins with inflammatory bowel disease. The CDR3 contains 15 residues. The germline gives CDR1 SGHKS, CDR2 YYEKEE (reference sequence). Study-wide results and limits: Discordant twins had repertoire similarity that did not differ from that of concordant twins, possibly from limited power. It was in IBD patients that TCRbeta diversity (inverse Simpson) was lower than in healthy co-twins.

The gene calls are TRBV5-5 and TRBJ2-2. The TCR originated in a human donor with ulcerative colitis or Crohn's disease, or a healthy co-twin of an affected twin (not recorded which). The sample consisted of blood. CDR3 protein: CASSYAVGNTGELFF.